This note documents a single T cell receptor beta chain sequence. The V gene lost 0 bases and the J gene lost 6 bases, with 15 bases spanning the gap. The CDR3 has 15 amino acids. Per germline, CDR1 SGDLS and CDR2 YYNGEE. This table comes from immunoSEQ multiplex PCR, and its TCRdb copy is limited to in-frame clones, with some not included. This repertoire shows some 130,000 clones, over 90% found once; its top ten account for more than 4.5%. The data were taken from a study of T cell responses to AZD1222 COVID-19 vaccine. This rearrangement joins TRBV9 to TRBJ1-2; D is unresolved. This clonotype originated in an adult in good health. The sample was peripheral blood, taken on day 0 of AZD1222 vaccination. The CDR3, as DNA: TGTGCCAGCAGCGTAGAGGACCAAAGGACCCATGGCTACACCTTC. It translates to CASSVEDQRTHGYTF. Full variable domain (rest looked up from reference TRBV9 and TRBJ1-2): DSGVTQTPKHLITATGQRVTLRCSPRSGDLSVYWYQQSLDQGLQFLIQYYNGEERAKGNILERFSAQQFPDLHSELNLSSLELGDSALYFCASSVEDQRTHGYTFGSGTRLTVV.